What follows are 21 T cell receptor beta chains derived from one specimen sequenced in a study of identical twins. TCRdb re-derived calls from the 5' RACE reads in MiXCR, one entry per CDR3 protein. Here the sample spans about 190,000 distinct CDR3 sequences, about 16% being singletons. These same data were also listed under a study on T cells expressing NK-cell markers.

Input material: CD8+ T cells sorted from blood. The receptors were gathered from a woman between 18 and 30 years old in good health.

The V gene is TRBV5-1, the J gene TRBJ2-3; 8 bases match TRBD2. The V and J ends lost 4 bases and 5 bases, in that order; junction bases with no gene match: 6. This CDR3 is built from 14 residues. Germline V gives CDR1 SGHRS, CDR2 YFSETQ. CDR3 bases: TGCGCCAGCAGCCAACGGGGACTAGTAGATACGCAGTATTTT. The encoded protein is CASSQRGLVDTQYF.

This chain connects TRBV7-6 to TRBJ2-5, with a possible D match to TRBD1 (6 bases). The V gene lost 1 base and the J gene lost 3 bases, with 9 bases spanning the gap. This CDR3 region has 14 residues. Per the germline V gene, CDR1 is SGHVS and CDR2 is FNYEAQ. CDR3: CASSLVPGEETQYF. The DNA of the CDR3 is TGTGCCAGCAGCTTAGTTCCAGGGGAAGAGACCCAGTACTTC.

This clonotype was detected a few times. The CDR3 loop is CASSEGGRRETQYF. The DNA for the CDR3 is TGTGCCAGCTCCGAGGGGGGGCGCCGGGAGACCCAGTACTTC. V is TRBV9 and J is TRBJ2-5; possible D gene TRBD2, 7 bases. Germline CDR1 and CDR2: SGDLS and YYNGEE. The ends were cut back, 7 bases at V and 5 bases at J, with 18 bases in the middle. The CDR3 runs to 14 residues.

This clonotype was seen a few times. This chain joins TRBV9 and TRBJ1-3; 7 nucleotides agree with TRBD1. Germline V gives CDR1 SGDLS, CDR2 YYNGEE. CDR3 size: 13 residues. The V segment lost 7 bases and the J segment 3 bases; nucleotides outside the gene matches: 4. The CDR3 loop is CASEDRFGNTIYF. CDR3 nucleotide sequence: TGTGCCAGCGAGGACAGGTTTGGAAACACCATATATTTT.

This clonotype was seen at least ten times. In DNA, the CDR3 is TGCGCCAGCAGCTTGCAGGGGAGGAACACTGAAGCTTTCTTT. Residues: CASSLQGRNTEAFF. The chain recombines TRBV5-1 with TRBJ1-1, with D perhaps matching TRBD1 (6 bases). The CDR3 extends over 14 amino acids. Germline assignment: CDR1 SGHRS and CDR2 YFSETQ. Between the trimmed V and J ends, which lost 1 base and 1 base, there was a span of 8 bases.

This clonotype was seen more than once but under ten times. This chain links TRBV4-3 with TRBJ2-1; 9 nucleotides match TRBD1. Germline values: CDR1 LGHNA, CDR2 YSLEER. Trimming at V came to 1 base and at J to 7 bases, leaving 5 bases not matched to a gene. The CDR3 is 15 amino acids. CDR3 sequence reads: CASSQGTGVENEQFF. The CDR3 DNA sequence: TGCGCCAGCAGCCAAGGGACAGGGGTTGAGAATGAGCAGTTCTTC.

The V and J genes are TRBV4-3 and TRBJ1-2; the match to TRBD1 covers 8 bases. The J segment lost 4 bases and the V segment lost 0 bases, leaving 19 bases of the junction unmatched. CDR1 is LGHNA and CDR2 is YSLEER in the germline V gene. The CDR3 spans 20 residues. CDR3 residues: CASSQDWDRPTLSLLYGYTF. In DNA, the CDR3 is TGCGCCAGCAGCCAAGATTGGGACAGGCCCACACTTTCTCTCCTCTATGGCTACACCTTC.

This clonotype occurred a few times. The genes are TRBV29-1 and TRBJ1-1; no firm D call. The germline V gene has CDR1 SQVTM and CDR2 ANQGSEA. CDR3 length equals 16 residues. Between the trimmed V and J ends, which lost 4 bases and 3 bases, there was a span of 21 bases. CDR3 sequence: CSVGGPLGEVHTEAFF. In DNA form, the CDR3 reads TGCAGCGTTGGAGGACCGTTGGGCGAAGTTCACACTGAAGCTTTCTTT.

On this clonotype: This clone may be a read error of a much larger clone one base away. The V call is TRBV2, the J call TRBJ2-1; TRBD1 is a possible D gene (5 bases). V lost 7 bases and J 0 bases, leaving 13 bases between the germline ends. From germline, CDR1 is SNHLY and CDR2 FYNNEI. The CDR3 loop spans 15 amino acids. For the CDR3, the DNA is TGTGCCAGCACGGGCAGGACAAGCTCCTACAATGAGCAGTTCTTC. As protein: CASTGRTSSYNEQFF.

The chain's CDR3 is CASSLKGGVEEFF. In nucleotides, the CDR3 is TGTGCCAGCAGCTTAAAGGGCGGGGTGGAGGAGTTCTTC. The rearrangement links TRBV13 to TRBJ2-1; perhaps TRBD2 as D (6 bases). Per germline, CDR1 PRHDT and CDR2 FYEKMQ (reference sequence). Trimming cost V 2 bases and J 14 bases, with 16 bases left between them. The CDR3 is made up of 13 amino acids.

This clonotype was detected only a few times. This chain joins TRBV27 and TRBJ2-2; 8 bases align to TRBD2. The germline gives CDR1 MNHEY, CDR2 SMNVEV (reference sequence). Unmatched junction bases numbered 8, after V lost 3 bases and J lost 5 bases. This CDR3 comprises 16 residues. The CDR3 sequence: CASSLRKSGGTGELFF. CDR3 DNA: TGTGCCAGCAGTTTGAGGAAGAGCGGGGGAACCGGGGAGCTGTTTTTT.

This clonotype showed up just a few times. This rearrangement joins TRBV10-3 to TRBJ2-5, with D possibly being TRBD1 or TRBD2 (5 bases each). The V gene's germline CDR1 is ENHRY and CDR2 SYGVKD. Trimming removed 10 bases at V and 1 base at J, with 13 bases between. The CDR3 loop spans 13 amino acids. CDR3 sequence reads: CATSTGTQETQYF. The CDR3 bases are TGTGCCACCTCCACGGGGACCCAAGAGACCCAGTACTTC.

This clonotype was seen at least ten times. DNA of the CDR3: TGTGCCACCAGCAGAGTTTTCTACCCACCCCAAGAGACCCAGTACTTC. It codes for CATSRVFYPPQETQYF. V gene TRBV15 combines with J gene TRBJ2-5; no clear D gene. The V end lost 1 base, the J end lost 1 base, and 13 bases lay between the germline ends. The germline V gene encodes CDR1 LNHNV and CDR2 YYDKDF (reference sequence). This CDR3 has 16 residues.

There are a few counts of this clonotype. V and J are TRBV7-2 and TRBJ1-6; D not resolved. The CDR3 contains 15 residues. The germline V gene encodes CDR1 SGHTA and CDR2 FQGNSA. V lost 2 bases and J 10 bases, leaving 15 bases between the germline ends. The CDR3 DNA reads TGTGCCAGCAGCTTATCCTCAGGAGGTAACTCACCCCTCCACTTT. It is translated as CASSLSSGGNSPLHF.

The gene calls are TRBV23-1 and TRBJ2-5, with TRBD1 identical over 7 bases. TRBV23-1 is reported as an ORF; its role is uncertain. V was pared by 10 bases and J by 1 base, with 9 bases of the junction left unmatched. The CDR3 loop spans 14 amino acids. The CDR3 nucleotides are TGCGCCACTAAAAAGGGACAGTTCCAAGAGACCCAGTACTTC. Encoded protein: CATKKGQFQETQYF.

This clonotype was picked up a small number of times. The chain joins TRBV7-3 to TRBJ2-1; D could derive from TRBD1 or TRBD2 (5 bases each). The CDR3 loop spans 15 amino acids. The V and J ends lost 0 bases and 1 base respectively, with 7 bases between them. Germline V gene data show CDR1 as SGHTA and CDR2 as FQGTGA. This CDR3 is CASSLTGASYNEQFF. CDR3 nucleotide sequence: TGTGCCAGCAGCTTAACCGGGGCATCCTACAATGAGCAGTTCTTC.

This clonotype appeared many times. The chain joins TRBV12-3 or TRBV12-4 to TRBJ2-4; no firm D call. The ends were cut back, 5 bases at V and 3 bases at J, with 8 bases in the middle. The CDR3 has 13 residues. In DNA form, the CDR3 reads TGTGCCAGCAGTCCAGCCGTCAAAAACATTCAGTACTTC. Translating it yields CASSPAVKNIQYF.

At least ten counts were recorded for this clonotype. The V call is TRBV13, the J call TRBJ2-7, with a possible D match to TRBD2 (6 bases). Trimming took off 4 bases at V and 7 bases at J, with 14 bases between the two ends. Germline V gene lookup returns CDR1 PRHDT and CDR2 FYEKMQ (reference sequence). The CDR3 is 13 residues long. In DNA form, the CDR3 reads TGTGCCAGCAGCTCCACTAGCCCGGGGGAGCAGTACTTC. It codes for CASSSTSPGEQYF.

A few counts support this clonotype. The chain couples TRBV10-3 to TRBJ1-3, with unresolved D. The germline V and J ends were trimmed by 0 bases and 1 base, with 4 bases remaining between them. CDR3 size: 14 residues. Germline V gene data show CDR1 as ENHRY and CDR2 as SYGVKD. The CDR3 region has the DNA TGTGCCATCAGTGAGTCGGAGTCTGGAAACACCATATATTTT. This gives the protein CAISESESGNTIYF.

On this clonotype itself: Germline is not matched at one junction end, which may reflect a read error. The chain has TRBV20-1 and TRBJ1-4; weak D call: TRBD1 (5 bases). The CDR3 covers 14 residues. Germline CDR1 DFQATT, CDR2 SNEGSKA (reference sequence). The CDR3 DNA reads as TGCAGCGCTAGAGAGGGACCTTTTAATGAAAAACTGTTTTTT. Its translation: CSAREGPFNEKLFF.

This rearrangement joins TRBV12-3 or TRBV12-4 to TRBJ2-5, with D unresolved. V lost 8 bases, J lost 4 bases, and 17 bases lay in between. This CDR3 has 14 residues. CDR3 nucleotides: TGTGCCAGCTCCCTAACTTGGGGTGGAGAGACCCAGTACTTC. Translation: CASSLTWGGETQYF.